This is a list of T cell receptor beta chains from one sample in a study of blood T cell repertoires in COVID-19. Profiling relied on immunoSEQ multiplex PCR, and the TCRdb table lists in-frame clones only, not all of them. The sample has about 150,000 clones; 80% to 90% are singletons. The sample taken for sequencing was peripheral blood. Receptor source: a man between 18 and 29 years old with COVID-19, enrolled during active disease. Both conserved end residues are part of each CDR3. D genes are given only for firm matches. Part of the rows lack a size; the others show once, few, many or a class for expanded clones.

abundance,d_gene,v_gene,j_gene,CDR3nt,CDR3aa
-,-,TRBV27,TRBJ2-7,TGTGCCAGCAGTTTGACGGGGAGCTCCTACGAGCAGTACTTC,CASSLTGSSYEQYF
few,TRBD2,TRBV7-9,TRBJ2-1,TGTGCCAGCGGTGGACTAGCGGGAGGCCAGAGTGAGCAGTTCTTC,CASGGLAGGQSEQFF
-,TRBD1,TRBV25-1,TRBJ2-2,TGTGCCAGCAGTGAGACAGGGGTATGGACCGGGGAGCTGTTTTTT,CASSETGVWTGELFF
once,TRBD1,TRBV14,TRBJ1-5,TGTGCCAGCAGCCAGGGGACAGCCACGGGGCCCCAGCATTTT,CASSQGTATGPQHF
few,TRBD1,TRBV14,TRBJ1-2,TGTGCCAGCAGCCCCCGGACAGGCCGGGGCTACACCTTC,CASSPRTGRGYTF
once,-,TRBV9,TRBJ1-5,TGTGCCAGCAGCCCAACGGGGGGGAATCAGCCCCAGCATTTT,CASSPTGGNQPQHF
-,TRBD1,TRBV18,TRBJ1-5,TGTGCCAGCTCACCATCCGGGACAGGGGCAAATCAGCCCCAGCATTTT,CASSPSGTGANQPQHF
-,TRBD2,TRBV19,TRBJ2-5,TGTGCCAGTAGCGGAGCGGGAGGGCCCGCTCGAGGAGAGACCCAGTACTTC,CASSGAGGPARGETQYF
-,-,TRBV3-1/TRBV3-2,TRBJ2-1,TGTGCCAGCAGCCAAGGATCGGACAGCCTCAGCTCCTACAATGAGCAGTTCTTC,CASSQGSDSLSSYNEQFF
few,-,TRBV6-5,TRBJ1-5,TGTGCCAGCAGTTTTTGGCAGGGTACAAATCAGCCCCAGCATTTT,CASSFWQGTNQPQHF
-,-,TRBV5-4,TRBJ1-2,TGTGCCAGCAGCTTGGTTGCAGGTTCGCATGGCTACACCTTC,CASSLVAGSHGYTF
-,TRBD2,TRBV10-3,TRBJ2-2,TGTGCCATCAGTGAGGGGAGGGGCACCGGGGAGCTGTTTTTT,CAISEGRGTGELFF
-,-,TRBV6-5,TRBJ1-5,TGTGCCAGCACCACATTGTGGAATCAGCCCCAGCATTTT,CASTTLWNQPQHF
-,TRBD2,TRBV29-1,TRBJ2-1,TGCAGCGTTGAAGAGACTCTTGGGACTAGCGGATCCTACAATGAGCAGTTCTTC,CSVEETLGTSGSYNEQFF
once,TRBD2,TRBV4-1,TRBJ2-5,TGCGCCAGCAGCCAGAGGACTAGCGGGGCACCGGGGACCCAGTACTTC,CASSQRTSGAPGTQYF
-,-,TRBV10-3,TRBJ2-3,TGTGCCATTACAGACAGGCTAGGCACAGATACGCAGTATTTT,CAITDRLGTDTQYF
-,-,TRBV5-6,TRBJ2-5,TGTGCCAGCAGCTTAAGTCGCAGGAACAAAGAGACCCAGTACTTC,CASSLSRRNKETQYF
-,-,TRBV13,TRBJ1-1,TGTGCCAGCAGCCCCTGGGGAGGCACTGAAGCTTTCTTT,CASSPWGGTEAFF
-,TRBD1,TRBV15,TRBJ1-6,TGTGCCACCAGCAGAGATCTTTTGGGCGGACAGGGGGTTTATAATTCACCCCTCCACTTT,CATSRDLLGGQGVYNSPLHF
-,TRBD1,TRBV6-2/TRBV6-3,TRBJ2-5,TGTGCCAGCAGTTACTCTTCTCAGGGGGCAGGAGAGACCCAGTACTTC,CASSYSSQGAGETQYF
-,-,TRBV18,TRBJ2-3,TGTGCCAGCTCACCCGGGGCAGATACGCAGTATTTT,CASSPGADTQYF
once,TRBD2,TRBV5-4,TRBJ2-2,TGTGCCAGCCATAGGGCGGGAGGGATCACCGGGGAGCTGTTTTTT,CASHRAGGITGELFF
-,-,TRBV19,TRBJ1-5,TGTGCCAGTAGTGAAGGGGGGGAAAATCAGCCCCAGCATTTT,CASSEGGENQPQHF
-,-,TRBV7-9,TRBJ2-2,TGTGCCAGCATCTACCGGGAAACCGGGGAGCTGTTTTTT,CASIYRETGELFF
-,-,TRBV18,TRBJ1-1,TGTGCCAGCTCCAGAGGACAGCTGAACACTGAAGCTTTCTTT,CASSRGQLNTEAFF
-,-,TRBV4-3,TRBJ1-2,TGCGCCAGCAGCCAAGGACCGGGGGACTATGGCTACACCTTC,CASSQGPGDYGYTF
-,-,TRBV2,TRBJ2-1,TGTGCCAGCAGTGAAAGCGCATCCAATGAGCAGTTCTTC,CASSESASNEQFF
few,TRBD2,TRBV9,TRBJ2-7,TGTGCCAGCAGCGAAGGACTAGCTTTCAACGAGCAGTACTTC,CASSEGLAFNEQYF
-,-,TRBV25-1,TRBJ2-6,TGTGCCAGCAGTGAATATGGCAGCTCTGGGGCCAACGTCCTGACTTTC,CASSEYGSSGANVLTF
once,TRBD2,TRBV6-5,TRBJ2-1,TGTGCCGGCCAGAGGGGTGCAGCGGGAGGGGCTGAGCAGTTCTTC,CAGQRGAAGGAEQFF
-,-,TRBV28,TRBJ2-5,TGTGCCAGCAGTTTTTATCATGAGCCACCCAAATCGCAAGAGACCCAGTACTTC,CASSFYHEPPKSQETQYF
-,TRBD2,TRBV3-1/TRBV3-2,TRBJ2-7,TGTGCCAGCAGTCGTAACGGACTAGCGGGTCGATACGAGCAGTACTTC,CASSRNGLAGRYEQYF
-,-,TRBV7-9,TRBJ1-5,TGTGCCAGCAGCTTAGAGAGGCAGCCCCAGCATTTT,CASSLERQPQHF
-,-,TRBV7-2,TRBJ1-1,TGTGCCAGCAGCTTACTCCGGCGGGTAAGCTTT,CASSLLRRVSF
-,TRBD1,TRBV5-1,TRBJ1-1,TGCGCCAGCAGCTTACAGACAGGGGGCACTGAAGCTTTCTTT,CASSLQTGGTEAFF
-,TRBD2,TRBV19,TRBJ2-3,TGTGCCAGTAGTATTAAGCGGGAGGCAGATACGCAGTATTTT,CASSIKREADTQYF
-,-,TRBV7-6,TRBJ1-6,TGTGCCAGCAGCTTACTAGGCAGTCCTAATTCACCCCTCCACTTT,CASSLLGSPNSPLHF
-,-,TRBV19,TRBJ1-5,TGTGCCAGTAGGCCAGGACAGCCTAACAATCAGCCCCAGCATTTT,CASRPGQPNNQPQHF
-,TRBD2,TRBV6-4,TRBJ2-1,TGTGCCAGCAGTGACTCGGCTAGCGGGATTAATGAGCAGTTCTTC,CASSDSASGINEQFF
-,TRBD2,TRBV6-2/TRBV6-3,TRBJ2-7,TGTGCCAGCAGTTACCGGGGGGGCTTTTCCTACGAGCAGTACTTC,CASSYRGGFSYEQYF
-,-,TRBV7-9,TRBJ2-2,TGTGCCAGCAGCTTAGATAGCACCGGGGAGCTGTTTTTT,CASSLDSTGELFF
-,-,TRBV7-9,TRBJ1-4,TGTGCCAGCAGCTTAATTGGCAGGGATGGGAATGAAAAACTGCTTTTT,CASSLIGRDGNEKLLF
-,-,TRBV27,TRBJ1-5,TGTGCCAGCAGTTCCCCCTACGGGCAGGGATATCAGCCCCAGCATTTT,CASSSPYGQGYQPQHF
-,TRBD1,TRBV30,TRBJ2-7,TGTGCCTGGCGGGGTCTGGACAGGGGGGACCACGAGCAGTACTTC,CAWRGLDRGDHEQYF
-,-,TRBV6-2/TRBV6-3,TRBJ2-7,TGTGCCAGCAGTTACGCGGGGGCTAGGCAGTACTTC,CASSYAGARQYF
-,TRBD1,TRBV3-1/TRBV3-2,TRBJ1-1,TGTGCCAGCAGCCTACGTCCAGGGGGGGCTTTCTTT,CASSLRPGGAFF
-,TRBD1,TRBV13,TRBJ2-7,TGTGCCAGCAGACTAACAGGGGGCCCTAACTACGAGCAGTACTTC,CASRLTGGPNYEQYF
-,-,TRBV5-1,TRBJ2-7,TGCGCCAGCAGAGATTGGGACACCCGGGTTCGGCAGTACTTC,CASRDWDTRVRQYF
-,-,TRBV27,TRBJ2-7,TGTGCCAGCAGTATAAGAGGGCTTGGGGCCTACGAGCAGTACTTC,CASSIRGLGAYEQYF
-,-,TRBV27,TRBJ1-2,TGTGCCAGCAGTTTCGGGGAATCCGGCTATGGCTACACCTTC,CASSFGESGYGYTF